This T cell receptor (beta chain) was obtained from a study of siplizumab effects on memory and regulatory T cells (dated by TCRdb to about 2019). Concerning the study at large: The effect of the anti-CD2 antibody siplizumab on alloreactive T-cell subsets was examined in allogeneic mixed lymphocyte reactions constructed from human PBMCs.

TCRbeta CDR3 sequencing was performed on sorted unstimulated T cells and on proliferating T cells recovered from mixed lymphocyte reactions. Fresh whole blood from fewer than 12 HLA-typed healthy donors was used to isolate PBMCs. The library was prepared using the immunoSEQ multiplex PCR assay. Some 100,000 TCR templates per sample were assayed by the deep sequencing platform. Genomic DNA extracted from sorted T cells was the material used for TCRbeta CDR3 sequencing. Turning to the authors' computational methods: The R programming language was used for clonal analysis of the TCRbeta CDR3 data. Alloreactive CD4+ and CD8+ clones were identified by comparing unstimulated samples to CFSE-low samples taken after the reaction. Regulatory or non-regulatory origin was assigned to alloreactive CD4+ clones by matching of sequences to sorted unstimulated Treg and non-Treg repertoires. The clones in this table, taken by TCRdb from immuneACCESS, are in-frame only. Not every clone is retained; where verified, under half of the shortfall comes from an unresolved V gene, and the cause of the rest is unknown. V, J and clone size derive from that table, while D and trimming were established from the DNA sequence. The sample profile shows some 100,000 clones; approximately 93% of them were found once. Under 8.5% of the sample is taken by the ten largest.

Worth noting for this clone: It lacks a known antigen. Nothing much larger sits one base from this clone, and base qualities are not available.

The CDR3 covers 14 residues, taking in both the cysteine and the phenylalanine. Only the CDR3 DNA is retained, 42 bases long and in frame from the first base. CDR1 and CDR2 are drawn from the germline V gene: SGDLS, YYNGEE. Trimming leaves V shorter by 3 bases and J shorter by 7 bases, with the junction holding 6 bases beyond the gene matches. Study-wide findings and limitations: Unstimulated naive T cells appeared more diverse than memory T cells, and naive cells seemed to contribute substantially to the alloresponse. Whether proliferating Tregs from siplizumab cultures were suppressive was not functionally confirmed. Sequences below about 10^-5 frequency were poorly captured, so only a minor fraction of alloreactive clones could be mapped to unstimulated subsets. A naive or memory phenotype could not be assigned to roughly 80-95% of proliferating CD4+ or CD8+ clones. Among mappable alloreactive CD4+ clones, the Treg-derived fraction averaged approximately 66% with siplizumab versus 25% to 30% in control reactions. The cumulative frequency of alloreactive sequences that could be traced back to unstimulated CD4+ memory T cells was significantly reduced by siplizumab.

Sequencing used CD8+ T cells sorted from blood. The sequence is built from TRBV9 and TRBJ2-5; TRBD1 lines up with 10 middle nucleotides. This TCR derives from a human donor in good health. The CDR3 has the sequence CASSAPGQGSTQYF. The sequenced DNA is TGTGCCAGCAGCGCTCCGGGACAGGGGTCGACCCAGTACTTC.